The 24 T cell receptor beta chains below all came from one sample that was sequenced in a study of T cell changes during pregnancy in multiple sclerosis. The repertoire was sequenced with immunoSEQ multiplex PCR; TCRdb's copy has only in-frame clones and lacks some. The sample lists 70,000 to 80,000 clones, 75% to 90% occurring once. The sequencing used peripheral blood, collected before pregnancy. The receptors derive from a female donor with multiple sclerosis, enrolled in a pregnancy study.

This chain uses TRBV7-6 with TRBJ1-1; TRBD1 might be the D (6 bases). The CDR3 runs 15 residues. V was pared by 7 bases and J by 3 bases, with 18 bases between. Looked up from germline, CDR1 is SGHVS and CDR2 is FNYEAQ. CDR3 nucleotide sequence: TGTGCCAGCATCCCTCGGGGGGGCGGGGACACTGAAGCTTTCTTT. It yields the protein CASIPRGGGDTEAFF.

The CDR3 DNA is TGTGCCTGGAGTGTACGCGGGGGGACGGGCACTGAAGCTTTCTTT. It encodes CAWSVRGGTGTEAFF. This chain connects TRBV30 to TRBJ1-1, with D possibly matching TRBD1 (5 bases). This CDR3 is built from 15 residues. Trimming shortened V by 0 bases and J by 4 bases, and 15 bases separated the two germline ends. CDR1 GTSNPN and CDR2 SVGIG come from the germline V gene (reference sequence).

The chain links TRBV6-1 to TRBJ1-5; D uncertain. CDR1 is MNHNS and CDR2 is SASEGT in the germline V gene. This CDR3 has 13 residues. Trimming took 6 bases from V and 0 from J, leaving 6 bases between them. CDR3 DNA sequence: TGTGCCAGCAGGGGAGATAGCAATCAGCCCCAGCATTTT. Translation: CASRGDSNQPQHF.

J is TRBJ2-3 and V is TRBV7-3, with 7 positions matching TRBD2. Trimming at V came to 2 bases and at J to 1 base, leaving 0 bases not matched to a gene. Germline CDR1 SGHTA, CDR2 FQGTGA. CDR3 size: 14 residues. The CDR3 sequence is CASSLAGGTDTQYF. As DNA, the CDR3 is TGTGCCAGCAGCTTAGCGGGGGGCACAGATACGCAGTATTTT.

This chain connects TRBV30 to TRBJ1-3; possible D gene TRBD1, 5 bases. Trimming pared 4 bases from V and 0 bases from J, leaving 10 bases between. The CDR3 has 14 residues. CDR1 and CDR2 (germline): GTSNPN, SVGIG (reference sequence). CDR3 amino acids: CAWKQESSGNTIYF. The CDR3, as DNA: TGTGCCTGGAAACAGGAGAGCTCTGGAAACACCATATATTTT.

J is TRBJ2-7 and V is TRBV30; D gene uncertain. CDR1 GTSNPN and CDR2 SVGIG come from the germline V gene (reference sequence). The CDR3 runs to 15 residues. Between the trimmed V and J ends, which lost 4 bases and 0 bases, there was a span of 16 bases. CDR3 DNA sequence: TGTGCCTGGAAATTGACAAGCTCCTCCTCCTACGAGCAGTACTTC. Encoded protein: CAWKLTSSSSYEQYF.

The rearrangement links TRBV7-2 to TRBJ1-5; TRBD1 might be the D (6 bases). Germline V CDR1 and CDR2: SGHTA, FQGNSA. The CDR3 is 14 amino acids. Trimming took off 3 bases at V and 7 bases at J, with 13 bases between the two ends. The chain's CDR3 is CASSFRHREQPQHF. DNA of the CDR3: TGTGCCAGCAGCTTCCGTCACAGGGAACAGCCCCAGCATTTT. The variable domain in full, with the rest retrieved from reference TRBV7-2 and TRBJ1-5, is GAGVSQSPSNKVTEKGKDVELRCDPISGHTALYWYRQSLGQGLEFLIYFQGNSAPDKSGLPSDRFSAERTGGSVSTLTIQRTQQEDSAVYLCASSFRHREQPQHFGDGTRLSIL.

The rearrangement joins TRBV4-2 to TRBJ1-1, with TRBD1 as a possible D gene (6 bases). The V and J ends lost 4 bases and 4 bases respectively, with 22 bases between them. CDR3 length: 17 residues. The germline gives CDR1 LGHNA, CDR2 YNFKEQ. The CDR3: CASSLAAGEGGSTEAFF. CDR3 nucleotides: TGTGCCAGCAGCCTCGCGGCGGGGGAAGGGGGGAGCACTGAAGCTTTCTTT.

The rearrangement links TRBV11-2 to TRBJ1-2, with D possibly TRBD1 on 5 matching bases. V was clipped by 4 bases and J by 5 bases, with 14 bases between them. This CDR3 comprises 14 residues. The V gene's germline CDR1 is SGHAT and CDR2 FQNNGV. CDR3 loop: CASSSDDSYYGYTF. The CDR3 nucleotides are TGTGCCAGCAGCTCAGACGACAGCTATTATGGCTACACCTTC.

This chain joins TRBV6-4 and TRBJ2-1; 7 bases align to TRBD2. Trimming removed 0 bases from V and 1 base from J; junction bases left unmatched: 3. Germline V CDR1 and CDR2: MRHNA, SNTAGT. This CDR3 spans 16 amino acids. The DNA for the CDR3 is TGTGCCAGCAGTGACTCGACCGGGGGGTCCTACAATGAGCAGTTCTTC. Amino acid sequence: CASSDSTGGSYNEQFF.

This clone was counted a single time. This sequence joins TRBV19 and TRBJ2-1; 8 bases line up with TRBD2. The junction had 6 bases not matched to a gene; V was cut back by 6 bases and J by 5 bases. CDR3 length equals 14 residues. Germline CDR1 and CDR2: LNHDA and SQIVND (reference sequence). CDR3 sequence: CASSGLAGNNEQFF. Here the CDR3 DNA reads TGTGCCAGTAGCGGTCTAGCGGGCAACAATGAGCAGTTCTTC.

J is TRBJ2-7 and V is TRBV5-1; TRBD2 agrees at 11 bases. V lost 3 bases and J lost 6; bases outside the gene matches: 2. The CDR3 extends over 13 amino acids. Germline V gives CDR1 SGHRS, CDR2 YFSETQ. CDR3 in amino acids: CASSSGTSGEQYF. The DNA for the CDR3 is TGCGCCAGCAGCTCCGGGACTAGCGGCGAGCAGTACTTC.

V is TRBV27 and J is TRBJ1-1, with TRBD1 as a possible D gene (6 bases). The V gene lost 1 base and the J gene lost 10 bases, with 13 bases spanning the gap. The CDR3 loop spans 13 amino acids. Germline CDR1 MNHEY, CDR2 SMNVEV (reference sequence). Written as DNA, the CDR3 is TGTGCCAGCAGTTTATATCAGGGGATGGGAGCTTTCTTT. This translates into CASSLYQGMGAFF.

The V gene is TRBV4-3, the J gene TRBJ2-7; D possibly corresponds to TRBD1 (6 bases). CDR3 length: 14 residues. The germline V gene has CDR1 LGHNA and CDR2 YSLEER. The ends were cut back, 2 bases at V and 2 bases at J, with 10 bases in the middle. The chain's CDR3 is CASSQRDTPYEQYF. The DNA for the CDR3 is TGCGCCAGCAGCCAACGGGACACCCCCTACGAGCAGTACTTC.

The rearrangement uses TRBV18 and TRBJ2-7; 9 bases agree with TRBD1. V shed 3 bases, J shed 3 bases, and the junction held 6 bases outside the gene matches. The CDR3 is 15 residues long. CDR1 and CDR2 (germline): KGHSH, LQKENI. The CDR3 DNA follows: TGTGCCAGCTCACCGCCCGGGACAGGGAACTACGAGCAGTACTTC. Amino acid sequence: CASSPPGTGNYEQYF.

The J gene is TRBJ2-7, the V gene TRBV19, with D unclear. Trimming took off 6 bases at V and 1 base at J, with 13 bases between the two ends. The CDR3 length is 14 residues. CDR1 is LNHDA and CDR2 is SQIVND in the germline V gene (reference sequence). For the CDR3, the DNA is TGTGCCAGTAGAGTACAGTTCACTTCCTACGAGCAGTACTTC. Its protein product is CASRVQFTSYEQYF.

In its sample, this clone was seen a few times. V gene TRBV29-1 combines with J gene TRBJ2-6, with TRBD1 identical over 7 bases. The germline V gene has CDR1 SQVTM and CDR2 ANQGSEA. The V gene end was trimmed by 7 bases and the J gene end by 0 bases; junction bases not matched to a gene: 6. There are 15 residues in the CDR3. The CDR3 region has the DNA TGCAGCGAACGACAGGGCCTCTCTGGGGCCAACGTCCTGACTTTC. Protein: CSERQGLSGANVLTF. Looking up the rest from reference TRBV29-1 and TRBJ2-6 gives the full variable domain: SAVISQKPSRDICQRGTSLTIQCQVDSQVTMMFWYRQQPGQSLTLIATANQGSEATYESGFVIDKFPISRPNLTFSTLTVSNMSPEDSSIYLCSERQGLSGANVLTFGAGSRLTVL.

CDR3 sequence: CASSPSGGRNTGELFF. The CDR3 bases are TGTGCCAGCAGCCCTTCAGGGGGTAGGAACACCGGGGAGCTGTTTTTT. The chain recombines TRBV11-3 with TRBJ2-2; TRBD1 aligns across 7 bases. Per germline, CDR1 SGHNT and CDR2 YENEEA. After removal of 5 bases from V and 1 base from J, the junction contained 7 bases not matched to a gene. CDR3 length equals 16 residues.

As for this clone: At one end the junction does not follow the germline gene, possibly because of a read error. The gene calls are TRBV4-2 and TRBJ2-7, with D perhaps matching TRBD1 (5 bases). This CDR3 has 15 residues. Germline values: CDR1 LGHNA, CDR2 YNFKEQ. The CDR3 coding sequence is TGTGCCAGCAGCCAAGAATGGGGCTCGAATTACGAGCAGTGCTTC. Amino acid sequence: CASSQEWGSNYEQCF.

This chain connects TRBV2 to TRBJ1-1; 7 bases match TRBD1. The J segment lost 2 bases and the V segment lost 7 bases, leaving 7 bases of the junction unmatched. In germline, CDR1 is SNHLY, CDR2 FYNNEI. The CDR3 length is 14 residues. The CDR3 region is CASNRGLPNTEAFF. CDR3 coding DNA: TGTGCCAGCAACAGGGGTCTGCCTAACACTGAAGCTTTCTTT.

The chain employs TRBV30 and TRBJ1-1; 7 positions agree with TRBD1. CDR1 and CDR2 from the germline V gene are GTSNPN and SVGIG (reference sequence). This CDR3 is built from 13 residues. Trimming cost V 3 bases and J 8 bases; bases outside gene matches: 9. The CDR3 DNA follows: TGTGCCTGGAGAAAGGGGGCTTGGGTAGAAGCTTTCTTT. The encoded protein is CAWRKGAWVEAFF.

J is TRBJ1-5 and V is TRBV7-2; D remains unclear. V was shortened by 5 bases and J by 6 bases, with 14 bases between the two germline ends. Looked up from germline, CDR1 is SGHTA and CDR2 is FQGNSA. The CDR3 is made up of 14 amino acids. The CDR3 region has the DNA TGTGCCAGCAGCCGGACCACGGGGAGTCAGCCCCAGCATTTT. It codes for CASSRTTGSQPQHF.

The genes are TRBV30 and TRBJ2-5; D gene uncertain. The DNA end is more similar to TRBJ2-7, so the J call may be wrong. This CDR3 is built from 12 residues. CDR1 GTSNPN and CDR2 SVGIG come from the germline V gene (reference sequence). The CDR3 nucleotides read TGTGCCTGGAGTAGTGCCTCCTACGAGCAGTACTTC. As protein: CAWSSASYEQYF.

V and J are TRBV13 and TRBJ1-5; 7 bases map to TRBD1. Trimming took 4 bases from V and 1 from J; bases not matched to a gene: 1. CDR3 length equals 14 residues. Germline CDR1 is PRHDT and CDR2 is FYEKMQ (reference sequence). CDR3 protein: CASSSTGSNQPQHF. The CDR3 bases are TGTGCCAGCAGCTCGACAGGGAGCAATCAGCCCCAGCATTTT. The full variable domain, its missing parts supplied by reference TRBV13 and TRBJ1-5, is AAGVIQSPRHLIKEKRETATLKCYPIPRHDTVYWYQQGPGQDPQFLISFYEKMQSDKGSIPDRFSAQQFSDYHSELNMSSLELGDSALYFCASSSTGSNQPQHFGDGTRLSIL.